These 22 T cell receptor beta chains were sequenced from one sample in a study of Graves' ophthalmopathy and Graves' hyperthyroidism. Amplifying from RNA transcripts, the study obtained TCR beta CDR3 regions. Second-round multiplex PCR came after a first-round RT-PCR that employed HTBI primers. TCRdb analysed the multiplex PCR reads with MiXCR anew, one entry per CDR3 protein. The profile shows fewer than 650,000 distinct CDR3 sequences, 20% to 25% of them singletons. The sample comprised peripheral blood. The receptors were sampled from a young woman with stable Graves' hyperthyroidism. Some clones in this sample may be carry-over from other donors' samples.

V usage is TRBV15 and J usage is TRBJ1-5; 9 bases are shared with TRBD1. Trimming cost V 1 base and J 5 bases; bases outside gene matches: 0. This CDR3 is built from 14 residues. Germline CDR1 and CDR2: LNHNV and YYDKDF (reference sequence). In DNA, the CDR3 is TGTGCCACCAGCAGAGGGGACAGGGATCAGCCCCAGCATTTT. This encodes CATSRGDRDQPQHF.

The gene calls are TRBV28 and TRBJ1-5; D is ambiguous. V lost 1 base, J lost 7 bases, and 17 bases lay in between. Germline V CDR1 and CDR2: MDHEN, SYDVKM. The CDR3 sequence is 16 residues long. CDR3 protein: CASSLFPAPSEQPQHF. The CDR3 region has the DNA TGTGCCAGCAGTTTATTTCCGGCTCCCTCGGAGCAGCCCCAGCATTTT.

This clonotype has ten or more counts. The chain recombines TRBV6-1 with TRBJ2-7; tentative D call: TRBD2 (5 bases). The CDR3 loop spans 14 amino acids. Germline V CDR1 and CDR2: MNHNS, SASEGT. V was clipped by 6 bases and J by 0 bases, with 12 bases between them. This CDR3 reads CASRSGGSSYEQYF. DNA of the CDR3: TGTGCCAGCAGATCCGGCGGGTCCTCCTACGAGCAGTACTTC.

There are many counts of this clonotype. This chain connects TRBV4-2 to TRBJ2-7; weak D call: TRBD2 (6 bases). Germline V gives CDR1 LGHNA, CDR2 YNFKEQ. This CDR3 spans 16 amino acids. The V and J ends lost 0 bases and 2 bases respectively, with 14 bases between them. Written as DNA, the CDR3 is TGTGCCAGCAGCCAAGAAGGTTCGGGAGCCACCTACGAGCAGTACTTC. This encodes CASSQEGSGATYEQYF.

The chain couples TRBV11-3 to TRBJ2-7, with 8 positions matching TRBD1. The J segment lost 2 bases and the V segment lost 2 bases, leaving 5 bases of the junction unmatched. Germline lookup yields CDR1 SGHNT and CDR2 YENEEA. This CDR3 is 15 amino acids long. The CDR3 reads CASSLMTGVTYEQYF. The CDR3 DNA sequence: TGTGCCAGCAGCTTAATGACAGGGGTGACCTACGAGCAGTACTTC.

This chain's CDR3 is CASSVAGPTYEQYF. The CDR3 coding sequence is TGTGCCAGCAGCGTAGCGGGTCCAACCTACGAGCAGTACTTC. The V gene is TRBV6-1, the J gene TRBJ2-7, with 7 bases fitting TRBD2. The V gene's germline CDR1 is MNHNS and CDR2 SASEGT. V dropped 6 bases and J dropped 2; count of bases not matched to a gene: 7. The length of the CDR3 is 14 residues.

Many counts were recorded for this clonotype. The chain joins TRBV20-1 to TRBJ2-7, with TRBD2 matching 10 bases. After removal of 6 bases from V and 2 bases from J, the junction contained 7 bases not matched to a gene. CDR1 is DFQATT, CDR2 SNEGSKA, per germline (reference sequence). CDR3 length: 14 residues. The chain's CDR3 is CSAKPAGGPYEQYF. The DNA for the CDR3 is TGCAGTGCGAAACCAGCGGGAGGGCCCTACGAGCAGTACTTC.

This clonotype was counted ten times or more. The V and J genes are TRBV6-1 and TRBJ1-6; the D is unclear. Looked up from germline, CDR1 is MNHNS and CDR2 is SASEGT. The CDR3 has 15 residues. V lost 7 bases, J lost 1 base, and 11 bases lay in between. The CDR3 here is CASTPEWSYNSPLHF. CDR3 DNA sequence: TGTGCCAGCACTCCGGAGTGGTCCTATAATTCACCCCTCCACTTT.

This clonotype was seen ten or more times. CDR3 sequence: CASTGGGVNTGELFF. DNA for the CDR3: TGTGCCAGCACCGGCGGGGGGGTGAACACCGGGGAGCTGTTTTTT. The rearrangement links TRBV6-5 to TRBJ2-2, with TRBD2 matching over 9 bases. Germline V gives CDR1 MNHEY, CDR2 SVGAGI. The CDR3 loop spans 15 amino acids. Trimming cost V 7 bases and J 1 base; bases outside gene matches: 4.

As regards this clonotype: A much larger clone sits a single nucleotide away, making a read error possible. This rearrangement joins TRBV30 to TRBJ2-4; TRBD1 agrees at 8 bases. Germline CDR1 and CDR2: GTSNPN and SVGIG (reference sequence). This CDR3 has 17 residues. CDR3 protein: CAWSRGTSQGAKTIQYF. The CDR3, as DNA: TGTGCCTGGAGTAGAGGGACTTCCCAGGGGGCCAAAACCATTCAGTACTTC.

The chain combines TRBV29-1 with TRBJ2-5; D unresolved. Germline lookup yields CDR1 SQVTM and CDR2 ANQGSEA. The CDR3 runs to 15 residues. V was cut by 4 bases and J by 5 bases, with 20 bases left in between. CDR3 DNA: TGCAGCGTTGGGCGAACCGGGTCCATCGGGGAGACCCAGTACTTC. Translation: CSVGRTGSIGETQYF.

This clonotype appeared many times. The chain employs TRBV10-3 and TRBJ1-1; tentatively, D is TRBD1 (5 bases). CDR1 and CDR2 from the germline V gene are ENHRY and SYGVKD. CDR3 length: 14 amino acids. V was clipped by 3 bases and J by 1 base, with 9 bases between them. The CDR3 nucleotides read TGTGCCATCAGTGAAAGGGGCCCGAACACTGAAGCTTTCTTT. Its translation is CAISERGPNTEAFF.

As regards this clonotype: One end of the junction varies from germline; a read error may be responsible. This rearrangement joins TRBV6-5 to TRBJ1-6; D is unclear. Germline V CDR1 and CDR2: MNHEY, SVGAGI. The CDR3 is made up of 15 amino acids. This CDR3 is CASNYNEGLNSPLHF. CDR3 bases: TGTGCCAGCAATTACAATGAGGGCTTAAATTCACCCCTCCACTTT.

This clonotype was counted at least ten times. The rearrangement joins TRBV6-2 or TRBV6-3 to TRBJ2-5; 16 bases fit TRBD2. CDR1 and CDR2 from the germline V gene are MNHEY and SVGEGT. This CDR3 has 17 amino acids. The V and J ends lost 5 bases and 4 bases, in that order; junction bases with no gene match: 7. The CDR3, as DNA: TGTGCCAGCAGTAATACGGGACTAGCGGGGGGGCGAGAGACCCAGTACTTC. Its translation is CASSNTGLAGGRETQYF.

This clonotype was picked up many times. This chain uses TRBV5-4 with TRBJ1-6, with D hard to call. CDR3 length: 14 amino acids. V lost 4 bases and J lost 11, with 16 bases in between. Germline V lookup: CDR1 SGHNT, CDR2 YYREEE (reference sequence). The CDR3 DNA follows: TGTGCCAGCAGCATGGTGGCGGAGAAGGCACCCCTCCACTTT. This encodes CASSMVAEKAPLHF. Filled out from reference TRBV5-4 and TRBJ1-6, the complete variable domain reads ETGVTQSPTHLIKTRGQQVTLRCSSQSGHNTVSWYQQALGQGPQFIFQYYREEENGRGNFPPRFSGLQFPNYSSELNVNALELDDSALYLCASSMVAEKAPLHFGNGTRLTVT.

The V gene is TRBV7-2, the J gene TRBJ2-5, with 7 bases that match TRBD1. Trimming cost V 3 bases and J 4 bases; bases outside gene matches: 5. Germline CDR1 SGHTA, CDR2 FQGNSA. This CDR3 is built from 14 residues. Written as DNA, the CDR3 is TGTGCCAGCAGCTTTAACGCAGGGGGAGAGACCCAGTACTTC. It encodes CASSFNAGGETQYF.

The sample holds many counts of this clonotype. The chain uses TRBV9 and TRBJ2-7; the D is unclear. The CDR3 runs to 14 residues. Germline-derived CDR1 and CDR2 are SGDLS and YYNGEE. Trimming stripped 0 bases from V and 5 bases from J, with 12 bases between. CDR3 coding DNA: TGTGCCAGCAGCGTAGTCCACTCGTCTGACGAGCAGTACTTC. The encoded protein is CASSVVHSSDEQYF.

This clonotype was picked up a small number of times. The chain carries TRBV27 and TRBJ1-1; the match to TRBD1 covers 8 bases. J lost 14 bases, V lost 8 bases, and 19 bases had no gene match. The CDR3 has 14 amino acids. Germline V CDR1 and CDR2: MNHEY, SMNVEV (reference sequence). The CDR3 bases are TGTGCCAGCGGTTCAACCCTGGGACAGGATTGTGAGTTCTTT. Translated, it gives CASGSTLGQDCEFF.

The V gene is TRBV5-6, the J gene TRBJ2-7, with 13 bases aligning to TRBD2. This CDR3 spans 17 amino acids. Germline V gives CDR1 SGHDT, CDR2 YYEEEE. The ends lost 0 bases at V and 5 bases at J; junction bases unmatched: 8. The CDR3 spells CASSLGLAGGPFHEQYF. In DNA, the CDR3 is TGTGCCAGCAGCTTGGGACTAGCGGGAGGCCCTTTCCACGAGCAGTACTTC.

Of note for this clonotype: A read error is possible here, since a much larger clone lies one base away. This rearrangement joins TRBV28 to TRBJ1-1; no clear D gene. This CDR3 spans 12 amino acids. Germline CDR1 is MDHEN and CDR2 is SYDVKM. The chain's CDR3 is CASSFQVAEACF. In nucleotides, the CDR3 is TGTGCCAGCAGTTTCCAGGTAGCTGAAGCTTGCTTT.

This clonotype appeared a few times. The chain couples TRBV6-5 to TRBJ1-2, with 9 bases identical to TRBD1. Germline CDR1 and CDR2: MNHEY and SVGAGI. Trimming removed 2 bases from V and 8 bases from J; junction bases left unmatched: 9. The length of the CDR3 is 15 residues. The CDR3 DNA reads as TGTGCCAGCAGTTACGCCGGGACAGGGACGGGGGGCTACACCTTC. Amino acid sequence: CASSYAGTGTGGYTF.

This clonotype was counted many times. J is TRBJ1-2 and V is TRBV20-1; TRBD1 matches 8 bases. With V trimmed by 2 bases and J by 2 bases, 4 bases remained unmatched. The length of the CDR3 is 14 residues. The germline V gene encodes CDR1 DFQATT and CDR2 SNEGSKA (reference sequence). The CDR3 reads CSARRQGRNYGYTF. As DNA, the CDR3 is TGCAGTGCTAGACGACAGGGGAGAAACTATGGCTACACCTTC.